The 11 T cell receptor beta chains given below trace back to one sample, sequenced in a study of blood T cell repertoires in COVID-19. TCRdb's copy holds only in-frame clones and misses some; the assay was immunoSEQ multiplex PCR. The sample includes roughly 100,000 clones, almost 95% seen only once; the top ten take roughly 5.6%. The sequenced material came from peripheral blood. The receptors were gathered from a man aged 45-60 years with active COVID-19.

The chain is built from TRBV28 and TRBJ2-7, with D perhaps matching TRBD1 (6 bases). The CDR3 is 16 amino acids. Germline assignment: CDR1 MDHEN and CDR2 SYDVKM. With 6 bases removed from V and 5 bases from J, the gap between germline ends came to 23 bases. The CDR3 nucleotides read TGTGCCAGCAGCATTGATGGGGGCGTGCGTGAGAACGAGCAGTACTTC. Translation gives CASSIDGGVRENEQYF. Together with reference TRBV28 and TRBJ2-7, the CDR3 gives the full variable domain: DVKVTQSSRYLVKRTGEKVFLECVQDMDHENMFWYRQDPGLGLRLIYFSYDVKMKEKGDIPEGYSVSREKKERFSLILESASTNQTSMYLCASSIDGGVRENEQYFGPGTRLTVT.

The chain carries TRBV9 and TRBJ1-2, with 8 bases matching TRBD1. The CDR3 spans 15 residues. Per the germline V gene, CDR1 is SGDLS and CDR2 is YYNGEE. J gave up 0 bases and V 4 bases, and 5 bases lay outside the gene matches. The CDR3 is CASSPGQGTNYGYTF. The CDR3 DNA reads TGTGCCAGCAGCCCAGGACAGGGTACTAACTATGGCTACACCTTC.

The CDR3: CASSLTLYNEQFF. Here the CDR3 DNA reads TGTGCCAGCAGCTTAACTCTTTACAATGAGCAGTTCTTC. This rearrangement joins TRBV7-3 to TRBJ2-1; D unclear. Germline lookup yields CDR1 SGHTA and CDR2 FQGTGA. CDR3 length equals 13 residues. The V end lost 0 bases, the J end lost 4 bases, and 4 bases lay between the germline ends.

V usage is TRBV7-2 and J usage is TRBJ2-1, with 9 bases that match TRBD2. The length of the CDR3 is 17 residues. In germline, CDR1 is SGHTA, CDR2 FQGNSA. Losses at the gene ends were 2 bases for V and 6 bases for J; bases not matched to a gene: 11. This CDR3 is CASSLIAAGGRFNEQFF. CDR3 in DNA: TGTGCCAGCAGCTTAATCGCGGCGGGAGGGCGGTTCAATGAGCAGTTCTTC.

The count of this clone is one. The chain couples TRBV5-1 to TRBJ2-3; TRBD2 matches 8 bases. Trimming took 3 bases from V and 4 from J; bases not matched to a gene: 10. The CDR3 is 16 residues long. Germline lookup yields CDR1 SGHRS and CDR2 YFSETQ. Here the CDR3 DNA reads TGCGCCAGCAGCTCCCGAGGGAGCGGGAGCTCAGATACGCAGTATTTT. Its translation is CASSSRGSGSSDTQYF.

J is TRBJ2-1 and V is TRBV6-4; D is perhaps TRBD2 (5 bases). Germline assignment: CDR1 MRHNA and CDR2 SNTAGT. CDR3 length equals 17 residues. V was shortened by 9 bases and J by 2 bases, with 23 bases between the two germline ends. The CDR3 DNA is TGTGCCAGAGAAGAGCACGATCCAAGCGGTACCTACAATGAGCAGTTCTTC. It translates to CAREEHDPSGTYNEQFF.

V is TRBV7-3 and J is TRBJ2-3; 8 bases are shared with TRBD1. J gave up 15 bases and V 3 bases, and 8 bases lay outside the gene matches. CDR3 size: 12 residues. The V gene's germline CDR1 is SGHTA and CDR2 FQGTGA. CDR3 in amino acids: CASSFPGTGQYF. In DNA form, the CDR3 reads TGTGCCAGCAGCTTTCCCGGGACAGGCCAATATTTT.

The count of this clone is one. V and J are TRBV27 and TRBJ2-2; 7 positions match TRBD2. The V gene end was trimmed by 2 bases and the J gene end by 1 base; junction bases not matched to a gene: 4. The CDR3 sequence is 16 residues long. Germline-derived CDR1 and CDR2 are MNHEY and SMNVEV (reference sequence). In nucleotides, the CDR3 is TGTGCCAGCAGTTTACGGCGGGAGATGAACACCGGGGAGCTGTTTTTT. Translation gives CASSLRREMNTGELFF.

This chain connects TRBV5-1 to TRBJ2-7; a possible D gene is TRBD1 (6 bases). Germline lookup yields CDR1 SGHRS and CDR2 YFSETQ. This CDR3 spans 14 amino acids. The V and J ends lost 1 base and 3 bases respectively, with 11 bases between them. CDR3 nucleotide sequence: TGCGCCAGCAGCTTGTTCGGCAGGGGCTACGAGCAGTACTTC. Translating gives CASSLFGRGYEQYF.

This clone showed up just a few times. V gene TRBV18 combines with J gene TRBJ2-1; 10 bases are shared with TRBD1. This CDR3 has 16 residues. With 4 bases clipped from V and 2 bases from J, the junction kept 5 bases outside the gene matches. From germline, CDR1 is KGHSH and CDR2 LQKENI. The CDR3 reads CASSRLGTGAYNEQFF. The CDR3 region has the DNA TGTGCCAGCTCACGACTCGGGACAGGGGCCTACAATGAGCAGTTCTTC.

This clone showed up just once. The chain joins TRBV5-8 to TRBJ1-1; D is possibly TRBD1 (6 bases). This CDR3 contains 15 residues. In germline, CDR1 is SGHTS, CDR2 YDEGEE. V lost 1 base and J lost 4, with 14 bases in between. The CDR3 spells CASSLYGLGGTEAFF. CDR3 nucleotide sequence: TGTGCCAGCAGCTTGTACGGTTTAGGGGGCACTGAAGCTTTCTTT.